The rows below give T cell receptor beta chains drawn from one sample of a study of T cell responses to AZD1222 COVID-19 vaccine. The repertoire was sequenced with immunoSEQ multiplex PCR; TCRdb's copy has only in-frame clones and lacks some. The sample lists 85,000 to 110,000 clones; 80% to 90% were seen once. The sequencing here drew on peripheral blood, taken on day 0 of AZD1222 vaccination. The receptor set was obtained from an adult in good health. CDR3s include the opening cysteine and the closing phenylalanine or tryptophan. A D gene is named only where the DNA matches it firmly. For some rows the clone size is stated as once, few or many, or as a class when expanded; others skip it.

>14|TRBD1|TRBV10-3|-|TRBJ2-1
TGTGCCATCAGTGCGGGGGACAGGATATATGAGCAGTTCTTC
CAISAGDRIYEQFF
>14|-|TRBV19|once|TRBJ1-1
TGTGCCAGTAGCCCCCCCCAGGGTCACACTGAAGCTTTCTTT
CASSPPQGHTEAFF
>14|-|TRBV7-9|-|TRBJ2-7
TGTGCCAGCAGCTTAGTTGACAGCTCCTACGAGCAGTACTTC
CASSLVDSSYEQYF
>15|-|TRBV19|-|TRBJ1-2
TGTGCCAGTAGTAGGCCGGGGGGAATCAACTATGGCTACACCTTC
CASSRPGGINYGYTF
>14|-|TRBV4-2|-|TRBJ2-5
TGTGCCAGCAGCCAAGTCGACAGAGAAGAGACCCAGTACTTC
CASSQVDREETQYF
>11|-|TRBV20-1|once|TRBJ2-3
TGCAGTGCTAGAGAGACAGTCCAACAGTATTTT
CSARETVQQYF
>14|TRBD1|TRBV13|once|TRBJ2-7
TGTGCCAGCAGGCGAATGACAGGGGGCTGGGAGCAGTACTTC
CASRRMTGGWEQYF
>13|-|TRBV18|-|TRBJ2-7
TGTGCCAGCTCACAACTCCCGAAGGGCGAGCAGTACTTC
CASSQLPKGEQYF
>15|-|TRBV5-1|once|TRBJ1-3
TGCGCCAGCAGCTTGAGCGGGGTTGGTGGAAACACCATATATTTT
CASSLSGVGGNTIYF
>15|-|TRBV11-2|-|TRBJ2-3
TGTGCCAGCAGCGACCCCCGGGGAGGGGGCGATACGCAGTATTTT
CASSDPRGGGDTQYF
>10|-|TRBV30|-|TRBJ2-7
TGTGCCTGGGGGAGTCCGGTGCAGTACTTC
CAWGSPVQYF
>15|-|TRBV7-2|-|TRBJ1-6
TGTGCCAGCAGCCCCATAGGGCCAGATAATTCACCCCTCCACTTT
CASSPIGPDNSPLHF
>14|TRBD1|TRBV7-8|-|TRBJ1-4
TGTGCCAGCAGCGAACAGGGGATAGATGAAAAACTGTTTTTT
CASSEQGIDEKLFF
>14|-|TRBV18|-|TRBJ2-7
TGTGCCAGCTCACCTGGGCAGGTCTCCTACGAGCAGTACTTC
CASSPGQVSYEQYF
>13|-|TRBV6-5|-|TRBJ1-2
TGTGCCAGCAGAGCCGGGGGTACAAGAGGCTACACCTTC
CASRAGGTRGYTF
>14|-|TRBV6-4|-|TRBJ1-1
TGTGCCAGCAGTGTGACCCTGGGAAACACTGAAGCTTTCTTT
CASSVTLGNTEAFF
>15|TRBD1|TRBV5-1|once|TRBJ2-5
TGCGCCAGCAGCCCCGGACCAGGGGGCTCGGAGACCCAGTACTTC
CASSPGPGGSETQYF
>12|-|TRBV12-3/TRBV12-4|-|TRBJ2-1
TGTGCCAGCAGTTTTGCCTACAATGAGCAGTTCTTC
CASSFAYNEQFF
>13|TRBD1|TRBV30|-|TRBJ1-2
TGTGCCTGGACGGTACAGGGGGTGGGTGGCTACACCTTC
CAWTVQGVGGYTF
>13|-|TRBV29-1|-|TRBJ1-4
TGCAGCGTTGATCAGGGTCCTAATGAAAAACTGTTTTTT
CSVDQGPNEKLFF
>14|-|TRBV29-1|-|TRBJ2-7
TGCAGCGTTGAATCGGAGGACAATTCTTACGAGCAGTACTTC
CSVESEDNSYEQYF
>15|-|TRBV19|-|TRBJ1-3
TGTGCCAGTAGTAATCCCAATTACTCTGGAAACACCATATATTTT
CASSNPNYSGNTIYF
>14|TRBD1|TRBV7-9|-|TRBJ2-3
TGTGCCAGCAGCCGGGGACAGGGGGCAGATACGCAGTATTTT
CASSRGQGADTQYF
>16|TRBD2|TRBV28|few|TRBJ2-1
TGTGCCAGCAGTTTATTTGGACTAGCGGGAGGTGGTGAGCAGTTCTTC
CASSLFGLAGGGEQFF
>15|TRBD2|TRBV5-1|once|TRBJ2-1
TGCGCCAGCAGCCGTACGACTAGCGGGTTCAATGAGCAGTTCTTC
CASSRTTSGFNEQFF
>13|-|TRBV27|-|TRBJ2-1
TGTGCCAGCAGTTTATCTCAGAACAATGAGCAGTTCTTC
CASSLSQNNEQFF
>12|-|TRBV18|-|TRBJ1-1
TGTGCCAGCTCATCGACAGAAGCAGAAGCTTTCTTT
CASSSTEAEAFF
>15|TRBD2|TRBV3-1/TRBV3-2|-|TRBJ2-5
TGTGCCAGCCCTATGCCGGGAGGGCCGGGGGAGACCCAGTACTTC
CASPMPGGPGETQYF
>14|-|TRBV24-1|-|TRBJ1-2
TGTGCCACCAGTGATTCGGGGGAACCCTATGGCTACACCTTC
CATSDSGEPYGYTF
>15|-|TRBV3-1/TRBV3-2|-|TRBJ2-7
TGTGCCAGCTCTGAGACGAGAACCCTGATCTACGAGCAGTACTTC
CASSETRTLIYEQYF
>14|-|TRBV20-1|-|TRBJ1-4
TGCAGTGCTAGTCCAGGGGCGTCTAATGAAAAACTGTTTTTT
CSASPGASNEKLFF
>15|-|TRBV10-3|-|TRBJ1-4
TGTGCCATCAGTGAGTCTGGGACGGCCGCTGAAAAACTGTTTTTT
CAISESGTAAEKLFF
>15|TRBD1|TRBV9|-|TRBJ2-2
TGTGCCAGCAGTGGGGGGACAGGGCGCACCGGGGAGCTGTTTTTT
CASSGGTGRTGELFF
>15|-|TRBV10-3|-|TRBJ2-6
TGTGCCATCAGTGAGTCAACAGGGAGGGCCAACGTCCTGACTTTC
CAISESTGRANVLTF
>14|-|TRBV7-8|-|TRBJ1-4
TGTGCCAGCAGACCGGGGGCGGCTAATGAAAAACTGTTTTTT
CASRPGAANEKLFF